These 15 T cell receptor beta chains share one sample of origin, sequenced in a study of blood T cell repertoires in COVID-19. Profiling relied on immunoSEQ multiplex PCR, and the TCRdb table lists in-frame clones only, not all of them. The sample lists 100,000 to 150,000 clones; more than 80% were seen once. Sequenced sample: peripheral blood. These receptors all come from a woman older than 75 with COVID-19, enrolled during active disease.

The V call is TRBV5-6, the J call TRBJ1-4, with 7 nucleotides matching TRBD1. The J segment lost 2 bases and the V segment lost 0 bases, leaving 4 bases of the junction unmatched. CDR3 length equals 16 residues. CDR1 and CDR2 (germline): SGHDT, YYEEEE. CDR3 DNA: TGTGCCAGCAGCTTGGGAGGGGGCGCGACTAATGAAAAACTGTTTTTT. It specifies CASSLGGGATNEKLFF.

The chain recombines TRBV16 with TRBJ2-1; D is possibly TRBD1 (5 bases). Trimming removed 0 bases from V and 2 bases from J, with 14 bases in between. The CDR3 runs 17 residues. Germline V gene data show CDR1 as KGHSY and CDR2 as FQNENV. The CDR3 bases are TGTGCCAGCAGCCAATCAGGAACAGGTTTGACCTACAATGAGCAGTTCTTC. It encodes CASSQSGTGLTYNEQFF.

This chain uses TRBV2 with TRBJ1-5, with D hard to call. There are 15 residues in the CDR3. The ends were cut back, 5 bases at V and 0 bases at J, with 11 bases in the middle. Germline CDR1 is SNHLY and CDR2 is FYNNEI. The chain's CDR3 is CASSPRLYSNQPQHF. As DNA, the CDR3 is TGTGCCAGCAGTCCTCGCCTCTATAGCAATCAGCCCCAGCATTTT. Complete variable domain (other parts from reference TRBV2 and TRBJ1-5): EPEVTQTPSHQVTQMGQEVILRCVPISNHLYFYWYRQILGQKVEFLVSFYNNEISEKSEIFDDQFSVERPDGSNFTLKIRSTKLEDSAMYFCASSPRLYSNQPQHFGDGTRLSIL.

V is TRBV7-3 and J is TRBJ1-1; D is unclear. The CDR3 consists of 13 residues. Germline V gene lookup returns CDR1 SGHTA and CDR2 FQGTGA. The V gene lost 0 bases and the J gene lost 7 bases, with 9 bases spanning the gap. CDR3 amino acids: CASSLTTNHEAFF. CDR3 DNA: TGTGCCAGCAGCTTAACAACAAACCATGAAGCTTTCTTT.

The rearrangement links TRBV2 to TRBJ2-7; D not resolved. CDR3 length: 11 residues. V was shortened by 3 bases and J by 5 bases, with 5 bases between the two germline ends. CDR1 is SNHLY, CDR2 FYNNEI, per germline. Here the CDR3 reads CASSDRDEQYF. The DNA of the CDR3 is TGTGCCAGCAGTGACCGTGACGAGCAGTACTTC.

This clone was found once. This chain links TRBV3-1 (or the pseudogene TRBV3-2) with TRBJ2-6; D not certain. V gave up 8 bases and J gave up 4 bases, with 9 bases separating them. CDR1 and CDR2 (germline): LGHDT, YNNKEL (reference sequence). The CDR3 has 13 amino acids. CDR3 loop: CASEVPGANVLTF. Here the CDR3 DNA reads TGTGCCAGCGAGGTACCGGGGGCCAACGTCCTGACTTTC.

The CDR3, as DNA: TGTGCCAGCAGCTTATTCCTCCTAGCGGGACTCCTTGAGCAGTTCTTC. Protein: CASSLFLLAGLLEQFF. The chain links TRBV7-3 to TRBJ2-1; 9 bases fit TRBD2. The germline gives CDR1 SGHTA, CDR2 FQGTGA. CDR3 length equals 16 residues. V lost 2 bases to trimming and J lost 9 bases; unmatched junction nucleotides: 11.

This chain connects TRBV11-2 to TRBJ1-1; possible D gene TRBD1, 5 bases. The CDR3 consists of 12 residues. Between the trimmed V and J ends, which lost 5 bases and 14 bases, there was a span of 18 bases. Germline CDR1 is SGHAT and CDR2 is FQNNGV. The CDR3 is CASSGGIGALFF. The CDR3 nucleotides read TGTGCCAGCAGCGGGGGGATCGGGGCCCTGTTCTTT.

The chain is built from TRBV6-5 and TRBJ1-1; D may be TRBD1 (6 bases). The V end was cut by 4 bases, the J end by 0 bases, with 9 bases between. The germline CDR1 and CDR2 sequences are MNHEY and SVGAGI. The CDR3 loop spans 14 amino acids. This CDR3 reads CASSSGHLNTEAFF. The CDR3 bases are TGTGCCAGCAGTTCGGGACACTTGAACACTGAAGCTTTCTTT.

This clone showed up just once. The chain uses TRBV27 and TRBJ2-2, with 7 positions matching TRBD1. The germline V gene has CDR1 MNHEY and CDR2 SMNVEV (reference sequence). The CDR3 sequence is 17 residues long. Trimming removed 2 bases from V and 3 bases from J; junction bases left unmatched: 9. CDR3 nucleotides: TGTGCCAGCAGTTTAAACAGGGGCCCCTCGGACACCGGGGAGCTGTTTTTT. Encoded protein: CASSLNRGPSDTGELFF.

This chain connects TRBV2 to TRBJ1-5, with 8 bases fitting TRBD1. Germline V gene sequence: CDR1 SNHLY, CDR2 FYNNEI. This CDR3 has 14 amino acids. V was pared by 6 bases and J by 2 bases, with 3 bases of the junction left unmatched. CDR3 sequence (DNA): TGTGCCAGCAGACCGACAGGGGGCAATCAGCCCCAGCATTTT. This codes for CASRPTGGNQPQHF.

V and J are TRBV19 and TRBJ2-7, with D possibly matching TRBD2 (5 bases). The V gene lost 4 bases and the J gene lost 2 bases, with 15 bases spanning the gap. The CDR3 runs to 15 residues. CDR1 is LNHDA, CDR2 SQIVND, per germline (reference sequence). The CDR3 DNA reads TGTGCCAGTAGTAGGTCCGAGCGGTCCGCCTACGAGCAGTACTTC. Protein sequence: CASSRSERSAYEQYF.

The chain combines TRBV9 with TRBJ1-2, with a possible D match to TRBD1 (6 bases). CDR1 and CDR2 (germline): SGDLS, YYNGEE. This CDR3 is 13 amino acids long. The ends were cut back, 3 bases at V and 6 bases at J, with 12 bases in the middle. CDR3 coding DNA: TGTGCCAGCAGCGGGATCCAGGGGAATGGCTACACCTTC. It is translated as CASSGIQGNGYTF.

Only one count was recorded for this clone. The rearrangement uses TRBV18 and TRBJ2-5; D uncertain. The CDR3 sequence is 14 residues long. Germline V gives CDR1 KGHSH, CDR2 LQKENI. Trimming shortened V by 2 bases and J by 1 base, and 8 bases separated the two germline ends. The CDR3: CASSPSTSQETQYF. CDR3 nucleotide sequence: TGTGCCAGCTCACCATCCACTTCCCAAGAGACCCAGTACTTC.

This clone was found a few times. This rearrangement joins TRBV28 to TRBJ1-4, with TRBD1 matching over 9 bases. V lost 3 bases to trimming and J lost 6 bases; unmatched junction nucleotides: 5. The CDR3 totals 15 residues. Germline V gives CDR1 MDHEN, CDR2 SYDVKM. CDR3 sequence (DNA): TGTGCCAGCAGTTTGTCACAGGGGGCTTATGAAAAACTGTTTTTT. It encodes CASSLSQGAYEKLFF.